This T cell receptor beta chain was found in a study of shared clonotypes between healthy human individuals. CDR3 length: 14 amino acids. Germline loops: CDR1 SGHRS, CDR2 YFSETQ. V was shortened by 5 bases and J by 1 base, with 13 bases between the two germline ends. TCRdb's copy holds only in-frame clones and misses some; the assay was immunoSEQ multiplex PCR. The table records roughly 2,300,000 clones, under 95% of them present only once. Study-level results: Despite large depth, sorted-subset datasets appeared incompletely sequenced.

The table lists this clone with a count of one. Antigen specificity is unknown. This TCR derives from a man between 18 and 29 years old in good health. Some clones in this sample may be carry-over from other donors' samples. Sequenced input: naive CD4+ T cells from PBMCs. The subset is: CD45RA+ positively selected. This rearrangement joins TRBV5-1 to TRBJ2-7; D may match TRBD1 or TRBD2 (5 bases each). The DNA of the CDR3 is TGCGCCAGCAGGGTCCGGGACGGATCCTACGAGCAGTACTTC. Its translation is CASRVRDGSYEQYF.